The sequence of this TCR beta chain was determined in a study of monozygotic twins with cystic fibrosis. The V and J ends lost 6 bases and 2 bases, in that order; junction bases with no gene match: 13. The germline V gene has CDR1 SNHLY and CDR2 FYNNEI. This CDR3 spans 17 amino acids. Produced via immunoSEQ multiplex PCR; TCRdb's table is partial and in-frame only. The sample carries 20,000 to 30,000 clones, around nine tenths recorded once. The TCR was taken from a girl aged 2 to 9 with cystic fibrosis. The chain couples TRBV2 to TRBJ2-3; 8 bases align to TRBD2. The sequenced sample was blood. CDR3 nucleotide sequence: TGTGCCAGCAGCCCAAGGAGGGCTAGCGGGCCCACAGATACGCAGTATTTT. Amino acid sequence: CASSPRRASGPTDTQYF.